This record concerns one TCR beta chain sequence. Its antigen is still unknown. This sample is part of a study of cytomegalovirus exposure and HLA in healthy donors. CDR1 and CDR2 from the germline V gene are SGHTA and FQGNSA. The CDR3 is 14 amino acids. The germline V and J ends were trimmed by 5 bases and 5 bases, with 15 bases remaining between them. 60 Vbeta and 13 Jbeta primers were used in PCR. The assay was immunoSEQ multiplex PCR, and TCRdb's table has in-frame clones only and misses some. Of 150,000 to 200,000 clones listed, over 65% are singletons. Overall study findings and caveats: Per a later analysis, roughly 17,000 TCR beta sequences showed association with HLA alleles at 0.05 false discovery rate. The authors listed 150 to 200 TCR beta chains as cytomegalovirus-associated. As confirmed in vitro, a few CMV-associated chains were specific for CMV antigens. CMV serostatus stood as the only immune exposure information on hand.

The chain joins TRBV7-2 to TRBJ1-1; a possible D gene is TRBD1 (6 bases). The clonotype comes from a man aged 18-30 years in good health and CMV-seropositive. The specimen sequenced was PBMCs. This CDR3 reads CASSPSGGRTEAFF. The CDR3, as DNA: TGTGCCAGCAGCCCGAGCGGGGGGCGTACTGAAGCTTTCTTT.